The next 9 T cell receptor beta chains were all read from a single sample in a study of T cells after yellow fever vaccination. One entry per CDR3 protein results from TCRdb running MiXCR on the 5' RACE reads. This sample has around 25,000 distinct CDR3 sequences, with 4.5% found just once. The sample in question was PBMCs, either bulk or a sorted T-cell subset (CD4+, CD8+, memory, or dextramer-sorted; not recorded which), obtained on the day of the yellow fever booster vaccination. These receptors were collected from a man between 18 and 29 years old who received the YFV17D yellow fever vaccine.

This clonotype was detected ten times or more. The rearrangement links TRBV20-1 to TRBJ2-1; a weak D match, TRBD2 (7 bases). The CDR3 loop spans 13 amino acids. In germline, CDR1 is DFQATT, CDR2 SNEGSKA (reference sequence). The ends were cut back, 0 bases at V and 9 bases at J, with 12 bases in the middle. CDR3 nucleotide sequence: TGCAGTGCTAGAGATTGGGGGGGCGCTGAGCAGTTCTTC. Amino acid sequence: CSARDWGGAEQFF.

The gene calls are TRBV6-2 or TRBV6-3 and TRBJ1-1; D perhaps matches TRBD1 (5 bases). Germline values: CDR1 MNHEY, CDR2 SVGEGT. Trimming removed 7 bases at V and 3 bases at J, with 18 bases between. This CDR3 region has 15 residues. DNA for the CDR3: TGTGCCAGCACCCCCGGGGGGACGGTGGACACTGAAGCTTTCTTT. Translating gives CASTPGGTVDTEAFF.

This clonotype was counted many times. The chain combines TRBV12-3 or TRBV12-4 with TRBJ2-3, with a possible D match to TRBD2 (6 bases). V gave up 3 bases and J gave up 4 bases, with 11 bases separating them. The CDR3 extends over 14 amino acids. The CDR3 protein is CASSFAGSPDTQYF. The CDR3 DNA is TGTGCCAGCAGTTTCGCGGGGTCCCCAGATACGCAGTATTTT.

The CDR3 DNA is TGTGCCAGCAGCACTCCGGAGCGGGACGTCGAGCAGTACTTC. This sequence encodes CASSTPERDVEQYF. The chain uses TRBV5-4 and TRBJ2-7; 7 bases line up with TRBD2. Looked up from germline, CDR1 is SGHNT and CDR2 is YYREEE (reference sequence). The CDR3 is 14 residues long. J was trimmed by 6 bases and V by 4 bases; bases with no gene match: 10.

This clonotype was observed at least ten times. The chain couples TRBV5-1 to TRBJ1-1; D is perhaps TRBD1 (6 bases). This CDR3 region has 15 residues. Germline V CDR1 and CDR2: SGHRS, YFSETQ. V lost 1 base, J lost 5 bases, and 15 bases lay in between. CDR3 amino acids: CASSLNGGSETEAFF. CDR3 nucleotides: TGCGCCAGCAGCTTGAATGGGGGCTCAGAAACTGAAGCTTTCTTT.

This clonotype was recorded many times. V gene TRBV6-5 combines with J gene TRBJ2-3; maybe TRBD2 (5 bases). Germline CDR1 reads MNHEY; CDR2 reads SVGAGI. V dropped 0 bases and J dropped 5 bases, with 12 bases sitting between them. The CDR3 loop spans 15 amino acids. CDR3 sequence reads: CASSYSGSVGDTQYF. DNA of the CDR3: TGTGCCAGCAGTTACTCGGGGAGCGTCGGAGATACGCAGTATTTT.

This clonotype occurred a few times. This sequence joins TRBV18 and TRBJ1-1, with D perhaps matching TRBD1 (5 bases). Deletions cut 8 bases from V and 0 bases from J, with 13 bases between. This CDR3 spans 14 amino acids. Germline V CDR1 and CDR2: KGHSH, LQKENI. CDR3 loop: CASRDSILNTEAFF. The CDR3 bases are TGTGCCAGCAGGGACTCTATATTGAACACTGAAGCTTTCTTT.

This clonotype was seen repeatedly, ten times or more. The chain has TRBV7-8 and TRBJ1-2; D unclear. The V gene lost 6 bases and the J gene lost 2 bases, with 13 bases spanning the gap. This CDR3 contains 14 residues. Germline loops: CDR1 SGHVS, CDR2 FQNEAQ. Here the CDR3 DNA reads TGTGCCAGCAGACGACTTCTCGGGAACTATGGCTACACCTTC. It specifies CASRRLLGNYGYTF.

This clonotype has ten or more counts. The chain uses TRBV12-3 or TRBV12-4 and TRBJ2-5; perhaps D is TRBD1 or TRBD2 (5 bases each). The CDR3 length is 12 residues. With 4 bases removed from V and 2 bases from J, the gap between germline ends came to 5 bases. This CDR3 is CASSWGQETQYF. The DNA of the CDR3 is TGTGCCAGCAGTTGGGGGCAAGAGACCCAGTACTTC.